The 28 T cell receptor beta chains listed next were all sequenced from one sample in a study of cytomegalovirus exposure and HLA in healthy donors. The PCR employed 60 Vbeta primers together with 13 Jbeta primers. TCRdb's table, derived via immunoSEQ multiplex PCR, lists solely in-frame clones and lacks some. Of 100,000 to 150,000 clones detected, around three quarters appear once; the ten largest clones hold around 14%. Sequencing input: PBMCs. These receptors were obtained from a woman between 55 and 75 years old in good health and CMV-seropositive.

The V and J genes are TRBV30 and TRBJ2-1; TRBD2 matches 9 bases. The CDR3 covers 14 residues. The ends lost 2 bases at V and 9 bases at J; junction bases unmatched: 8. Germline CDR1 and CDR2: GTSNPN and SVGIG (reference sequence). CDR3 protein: CAWSQAGGFGEQFF. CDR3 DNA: TGTGCCTGGAGTCAGGCGGGGGGGTTTGGTGAGCAGTTCTTC. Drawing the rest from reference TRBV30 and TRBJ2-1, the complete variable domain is SQTIHQWPATLVQPVGSPLSLECTVEGTSNPNLYWYRQAAGRGLQLLFYSVGIGQISSEVPQNLSASRPQDRQFILSSKKLLLSDSGFYLCAWSQAGGFGEQFFGPGTRLTVL.

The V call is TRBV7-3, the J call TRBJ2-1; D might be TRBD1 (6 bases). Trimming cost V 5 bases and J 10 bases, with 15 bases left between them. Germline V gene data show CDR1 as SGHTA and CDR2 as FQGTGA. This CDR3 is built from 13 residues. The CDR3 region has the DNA TGTGCCAGCAGCCCCGGGACACGGCGAGAGCAGTTCTTC. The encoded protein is CASSPGTRREQFF.

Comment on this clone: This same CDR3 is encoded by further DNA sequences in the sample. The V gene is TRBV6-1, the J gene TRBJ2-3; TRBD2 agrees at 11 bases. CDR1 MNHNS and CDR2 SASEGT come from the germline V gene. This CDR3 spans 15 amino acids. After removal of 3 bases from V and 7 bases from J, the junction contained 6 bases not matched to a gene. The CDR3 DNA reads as TGTGCCAGCAGTGAGGCCGGGACTAGCGGTTATACGCAGTATTTT. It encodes CASSEAGTSGYTQYF.

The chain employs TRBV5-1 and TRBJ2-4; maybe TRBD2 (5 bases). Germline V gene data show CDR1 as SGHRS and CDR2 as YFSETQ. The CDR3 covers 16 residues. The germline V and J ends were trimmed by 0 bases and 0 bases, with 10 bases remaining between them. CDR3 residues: CASSLGGPLAKNIQYF. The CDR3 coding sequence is TGCGCCAGCAGCTTGGGCGGGCCCCTAGCCAAAAACATTCAGTACTTC.

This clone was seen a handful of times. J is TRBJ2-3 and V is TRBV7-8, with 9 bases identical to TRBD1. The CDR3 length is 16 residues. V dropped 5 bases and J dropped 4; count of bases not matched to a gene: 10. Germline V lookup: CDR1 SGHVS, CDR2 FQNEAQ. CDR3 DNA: TGTGCCAGCAGCCTCCGGGACAGGGTGTTATCAGATACGCAGTATTTT. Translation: CASSLRDRVLSDTQYF.

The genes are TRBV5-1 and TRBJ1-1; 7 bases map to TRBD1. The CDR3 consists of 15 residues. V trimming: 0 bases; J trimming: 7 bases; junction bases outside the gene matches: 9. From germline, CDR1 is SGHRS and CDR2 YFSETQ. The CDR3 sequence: CASSLGGTVSYEAFF. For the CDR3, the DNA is TGCGCCAGCAGCTTGGGGGGGACAGTGAGTTATGAAGCTTTCTTT. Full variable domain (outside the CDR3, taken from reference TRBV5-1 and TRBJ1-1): KAGVTQTPRYLIKTRGQQVTLSCSPISGHRSVSWYQQTPGQGLQFLFEYFSETQRNKGNFPGRFSGRQFSNSRSEMNVSTLELGDSALYLCASSLGGTVSYEAFFGQGTRLTVV.

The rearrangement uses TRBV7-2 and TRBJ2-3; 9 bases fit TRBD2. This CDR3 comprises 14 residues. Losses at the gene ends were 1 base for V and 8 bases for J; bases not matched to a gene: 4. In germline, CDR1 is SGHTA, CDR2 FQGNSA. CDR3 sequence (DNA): TGTGCCAGCAGCTTAGGGACTAGCGCGCGTACGCAGTATTTT. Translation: CASSLGTSARTQYF.

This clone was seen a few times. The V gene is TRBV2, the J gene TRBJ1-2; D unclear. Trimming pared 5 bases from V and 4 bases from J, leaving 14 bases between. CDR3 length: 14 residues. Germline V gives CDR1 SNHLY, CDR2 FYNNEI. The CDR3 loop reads CASSYQTDSYGYTF. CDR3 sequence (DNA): TGTGCCAGCAGTTATCAAACAGATTCCTATGGCTACACCTTC.

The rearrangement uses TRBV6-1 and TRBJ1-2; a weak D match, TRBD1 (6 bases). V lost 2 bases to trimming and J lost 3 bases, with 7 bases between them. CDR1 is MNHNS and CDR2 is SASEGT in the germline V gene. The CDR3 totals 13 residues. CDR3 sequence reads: CASSETGHYGYTF. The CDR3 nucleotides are TGTGCCAGCAGTGAAACAGGGCACTATGGCTACACCTTC.

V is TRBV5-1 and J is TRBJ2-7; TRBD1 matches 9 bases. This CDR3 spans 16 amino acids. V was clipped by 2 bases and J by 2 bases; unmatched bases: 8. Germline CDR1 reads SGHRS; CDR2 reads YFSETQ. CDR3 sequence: CASSLGQGKFTYEQYF. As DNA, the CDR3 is TGCGCCAGCAGCTTAGGACAGGGGAAGTTCACCTACGAGCAGTACTTC.

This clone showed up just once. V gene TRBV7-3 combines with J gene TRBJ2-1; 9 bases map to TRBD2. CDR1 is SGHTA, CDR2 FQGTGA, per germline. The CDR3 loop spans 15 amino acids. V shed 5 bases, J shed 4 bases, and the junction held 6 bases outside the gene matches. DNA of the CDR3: TGTGCCAGCAGCCCATCTAGCGGGACATACAATGAGCAGTTCTTC. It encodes CASSPSSGTYNEQFF.

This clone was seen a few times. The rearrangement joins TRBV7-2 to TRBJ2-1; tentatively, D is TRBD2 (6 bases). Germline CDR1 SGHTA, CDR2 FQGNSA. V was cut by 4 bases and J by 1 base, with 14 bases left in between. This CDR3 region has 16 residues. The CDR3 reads CASSSSGTFSYNEQFF. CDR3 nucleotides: TGTGCCAGCAGCTCCTCCGGGACTTTTTCCTACAATGAGCAGTTCTTC.

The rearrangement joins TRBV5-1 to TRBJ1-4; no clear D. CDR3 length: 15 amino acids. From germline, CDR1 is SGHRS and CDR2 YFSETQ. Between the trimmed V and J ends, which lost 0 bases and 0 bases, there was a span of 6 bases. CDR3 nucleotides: TGCGCCAGCAGCTTGGGAACAGCAACTAATGAAAAACTGTTTTTT. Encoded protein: CASSLGTATNEKLFF.

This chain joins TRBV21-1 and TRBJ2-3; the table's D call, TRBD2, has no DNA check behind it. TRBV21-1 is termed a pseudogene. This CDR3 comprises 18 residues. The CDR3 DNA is TGTGCCAGCAGCAAAGTCGGTCGGGAGAATGTTCGCACAGATACGCAGTATTTT. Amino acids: CASSKVGRENVRTDTQYF.

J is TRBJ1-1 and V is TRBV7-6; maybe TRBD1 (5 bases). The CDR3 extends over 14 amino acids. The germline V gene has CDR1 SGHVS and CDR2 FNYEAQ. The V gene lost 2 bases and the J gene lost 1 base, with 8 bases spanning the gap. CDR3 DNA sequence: TGTGCCAGCAGCTTAATAGACAGGAACACTGAAGCTTTCTTT. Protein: CASSLIDRNTEAFF.

CDR3 in DNA: TGTGCCAGCAGCTTGGAGGGGCCAGATAGGGCTTTCTTT. Its translation: CASSLEGPDRAFF. The chain employs TRBV5-6 and TRBJ1-1; D might be TRBD1 (5 bases). There are 13 residues in the CDR3. Germline CDR1 is SGHDT and CDR2 is YYEEEE. Deletions cut 0 bases from V and 11 bases from J, with 14 bases between.

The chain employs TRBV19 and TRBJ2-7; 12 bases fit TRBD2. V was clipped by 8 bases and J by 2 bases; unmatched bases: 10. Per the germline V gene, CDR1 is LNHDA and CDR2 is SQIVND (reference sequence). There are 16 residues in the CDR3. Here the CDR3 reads CASGTSGGLRPYEQYF. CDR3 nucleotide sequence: TGTGCCAGTGGAACTAGCGGGGGGTTGCGCCCCTACGAGCAGTACTTC.

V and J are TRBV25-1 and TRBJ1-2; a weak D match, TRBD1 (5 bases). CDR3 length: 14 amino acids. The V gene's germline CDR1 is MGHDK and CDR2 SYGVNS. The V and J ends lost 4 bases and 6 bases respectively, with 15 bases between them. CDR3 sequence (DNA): TGTGCCAGCAGTGGAGCGGGGCTTTCCGATGGCTACACCTTC. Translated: CASSGAGLSDGYTF.

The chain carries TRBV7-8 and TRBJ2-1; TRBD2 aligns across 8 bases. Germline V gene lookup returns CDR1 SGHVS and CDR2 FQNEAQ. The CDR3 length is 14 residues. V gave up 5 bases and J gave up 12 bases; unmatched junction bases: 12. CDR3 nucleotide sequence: TGTGCCAGCAGCGCGAGCGGGGGTCCAGGGGTGCAGTTCTTC. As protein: CASSASGGPGVQFF.

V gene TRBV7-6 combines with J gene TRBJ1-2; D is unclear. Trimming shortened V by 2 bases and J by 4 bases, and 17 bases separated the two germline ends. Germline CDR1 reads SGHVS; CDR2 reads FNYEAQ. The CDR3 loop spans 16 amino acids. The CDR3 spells CASSLSPDGGSYGYTF. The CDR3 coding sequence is TGTGCCAGCAGCTTATCGCCGGACGGCGGGAGCTATGGCTACACCTTC. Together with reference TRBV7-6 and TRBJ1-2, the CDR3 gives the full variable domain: GAGVSQSPRYKVTKRGQDVALRCDPISGHVSLYWYRQALGQGPEFLTYFNYEAQQDKSGLPNDRFSAERPEGSISTLTIQRTEQRDSAMYRCASSLSPDGGSYGYTFGSGTRLTVV.

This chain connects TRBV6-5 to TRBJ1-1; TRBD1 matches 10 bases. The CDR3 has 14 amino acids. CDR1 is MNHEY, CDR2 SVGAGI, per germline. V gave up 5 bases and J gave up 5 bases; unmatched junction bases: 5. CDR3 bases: TGTGCCAGCAGTACCACGGACAGGGGGACTGAAGCTTTCTTT. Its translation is CASSTTDRGTEAFF.

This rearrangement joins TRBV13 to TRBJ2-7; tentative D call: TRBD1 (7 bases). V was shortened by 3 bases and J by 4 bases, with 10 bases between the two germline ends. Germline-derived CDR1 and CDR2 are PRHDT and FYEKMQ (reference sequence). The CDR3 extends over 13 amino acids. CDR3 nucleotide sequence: TGTGCCAGCAGCTTGACAGGGAGGTACGAGCAGTACTTC. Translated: CASSLTGRYEQYF.

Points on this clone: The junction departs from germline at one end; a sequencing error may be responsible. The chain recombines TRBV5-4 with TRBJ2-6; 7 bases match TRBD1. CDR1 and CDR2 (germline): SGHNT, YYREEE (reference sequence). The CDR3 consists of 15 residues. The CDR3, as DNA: TGTGCCAGCAGCTGGGACAGCTCTGGGGCCAACGGCCTGACTTTC. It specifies CASSWDSSGANGLTF.

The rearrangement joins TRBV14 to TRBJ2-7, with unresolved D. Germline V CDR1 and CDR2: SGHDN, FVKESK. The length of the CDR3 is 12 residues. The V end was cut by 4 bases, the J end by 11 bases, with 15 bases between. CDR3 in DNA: TGTGCCAGCAGCCGAGGTCACTCGAAGGAGTACTTC. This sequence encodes CASSRGHSKEYF. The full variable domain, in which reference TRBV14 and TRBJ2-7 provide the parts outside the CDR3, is EAGVTQFPSHSVIEKGQTVTLRCDPISGHDNLYWYRRVMGKEIKFLLHFVKESKQDESGMPNNRFLAERTGGTYSTLKVQPAELEDSGVYFCASSRGHSKEYFGPGTRLTVT.

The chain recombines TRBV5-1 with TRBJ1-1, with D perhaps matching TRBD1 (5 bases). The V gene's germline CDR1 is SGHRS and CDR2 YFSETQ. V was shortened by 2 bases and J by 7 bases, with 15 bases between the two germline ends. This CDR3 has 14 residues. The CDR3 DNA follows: TGCGCCAGCAGCTTTCAGGGTTTTTCCATTGAAGCTTTCTTT. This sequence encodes CASSFQGFSIEAFF.

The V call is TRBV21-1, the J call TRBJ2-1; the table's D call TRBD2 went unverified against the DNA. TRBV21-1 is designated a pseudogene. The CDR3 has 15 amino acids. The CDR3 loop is CASSKVRSSYNEQFF. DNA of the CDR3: TGTGCCAGCAGCAAAGTGCGGAGCTCCTACAATGAGCAGTTCTTC.

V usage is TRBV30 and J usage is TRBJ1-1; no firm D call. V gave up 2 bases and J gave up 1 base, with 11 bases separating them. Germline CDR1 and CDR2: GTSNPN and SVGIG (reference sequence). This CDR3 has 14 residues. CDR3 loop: CAWSYLRGNTEAFF. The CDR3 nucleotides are TGTGCCTGGAGTTACCTTCGGGGGAACACTGAAGCTTTCTTT.

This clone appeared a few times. The CDR3: CASSVGLAQYEQYF. The CDR3 region has the DNA TGTGCCAGCAGCGTAGGGCTAGCTCAATACGAGCAGTACTTC. The V and J genes are TRBV9 and TRBJ2-7; tentative D call: TRBD2 (5 bases). Germline assignment: CDR1 SGDLS and CDR2 YYNGEE. Trimming took off 0 bases at V and 4 bases at J, with 11 bases between the two ends. This CDR3 has 14 residues.